Below, one T cell receptor beta chain is given with its context. This sample was taken from a study of technical replicates of blood from four donors. Looked up from germline, CDR1 is GTSNPN and CDR2 is SVGIG (reference sequence). CDR3 size: 13 residues. TCRdb's table, derived via immunoSEQ multiplex PCR, lists solely in-frame clones and lacks some. The profile shows 62,000 or so clones, roughly 86% of them singletons. The receptor comes from a human donor in good health. Some clones in this sample may be carry-over from other donors' samples. The sequenced sample consisted of PBMCs. V is TRBV30 and J is TRBJ2-5, with a tentative D call TRBD2 (5 bases). The assigned J gene may be wrong: the sequence end matches TRBJ2-7 better. CDR3 in amino acids: CAWSPGLLYEQYF. CDR3 sequence (DNA): TGTGCCTGGAGTCCGGGATTACTATACGAGCAGTACTTC.